Below, 2 T cell receptor beta chains from the same sample are listed, as sequenced in a study of control samples from healthy donors and cancer patients. Repertoires were generated with immunoSEQ multiplex PCR, while TCRdb's copy carries only in-frame clones and drops some. The sample consists of 90,000 to 100,000 clones, approximately 80% of them appearing once. Sample: blood. The source of these receptors is a woman between 25 and 40 years old in good health.

Note on this clone: The junction shows a germline mismatch at one end, possibly a read error. J is TRBJ2-2 and V is TRBV19, with TRBD2 identical over 7 bases. CDR1 LNHDA and CDR2 SQIVND come from the germline V gene (reference sequence). The CDR3 has 15 amino acids. Written as DNA, the CDR3 is TGTGCCAGTAGTATAAAGGCGGGGGAGACCGCGGAGCTGTTTTTT. Its protein product is CASSIKAGETAELFF.

The chain carries TRBV7-9 and TRBJ1-5, with D possibly TRBD1 on 6 matching bases. This CDR3 comprises 13 residues. V lost 5 bases, J lost 6 bases, and 11 bases lay in between. CDR1 and CDR2 from the germline V gene are SEHNR and FQNEAQ (reference sequence). The CDR3, as DNA: TGTGCCAGCAGCACGGGACAAAGTCAGCCCCAGCATTTT. This encodes CASSTGQSQPQHF.